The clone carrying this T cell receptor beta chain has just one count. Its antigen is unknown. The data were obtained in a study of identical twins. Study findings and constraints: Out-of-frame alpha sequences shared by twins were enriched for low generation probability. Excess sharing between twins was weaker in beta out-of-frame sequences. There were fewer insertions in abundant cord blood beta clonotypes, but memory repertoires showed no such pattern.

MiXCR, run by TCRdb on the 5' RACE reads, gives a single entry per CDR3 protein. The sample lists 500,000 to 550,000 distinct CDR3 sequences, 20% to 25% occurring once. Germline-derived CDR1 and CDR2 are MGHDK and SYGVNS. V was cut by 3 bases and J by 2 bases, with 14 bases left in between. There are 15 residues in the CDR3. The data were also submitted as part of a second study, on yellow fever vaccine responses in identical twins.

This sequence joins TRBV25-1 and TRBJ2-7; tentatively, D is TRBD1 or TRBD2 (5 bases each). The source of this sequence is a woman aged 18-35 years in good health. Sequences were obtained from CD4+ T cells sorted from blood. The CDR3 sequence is CASSDTGTTTYEQYF. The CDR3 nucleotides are TGTGCCAGCAGTGACACCGGGACGACTACCTACGAGCAGTACTTC.